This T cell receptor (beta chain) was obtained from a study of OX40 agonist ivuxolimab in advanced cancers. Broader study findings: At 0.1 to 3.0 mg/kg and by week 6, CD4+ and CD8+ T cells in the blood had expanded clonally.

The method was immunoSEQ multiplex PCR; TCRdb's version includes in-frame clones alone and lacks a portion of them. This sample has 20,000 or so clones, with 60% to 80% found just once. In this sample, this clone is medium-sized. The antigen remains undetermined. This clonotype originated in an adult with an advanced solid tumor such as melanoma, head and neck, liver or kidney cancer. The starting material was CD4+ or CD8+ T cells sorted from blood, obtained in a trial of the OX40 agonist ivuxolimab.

DNA of the CDR3: TGTGCCAGCACCCCAGCGAGACAGGGTAAAGAGACCCAGTACTTC. It encodes CASTPARQGKETQYF. V and J are TRBV5-6 and TRBJ2-5, with 7 bases fitting TRBD1. This CDR3 is 15 amino acids long. In germline, CDR1 is SGHDT, CDR2 YYEEEE. Trimming removed 6 bases from V and 3 bases from J; junction bases left unmatched: 11.